This T cell receptor beta chain stems from a study of T cell clonotyping in hematopoietic cell transplantation (dated by TCRdb to the early 2020s). The study in broad terms: Recipient samples taken before transplant were collected after cytoreduction. A total of 110 to 150 blood samples were gathered in the study from 35 to 45 consecutive transplant recipients along with their related donors. Recruitment of patients ran from late 2015 to early 2017, and follow-up continued until late 2020 or until death. The paper as a whole reports these results and caveats: Recipient TCR diversity fell after transplant, with pathologically expanded clonotypes rising progressively from day 30 to day 180. Only a small fraction of recipient repertoires overlapped donor repertoires, with over 95% appearing de novo at the given depth. The sample size was limited, and CD4 and CD8 repertoire contributions could not be separated because cells were not sorted. Broader TCR repertoire diversity after transplant was predicted by Inverse Simpson Index values from donors and from recipients before transplant.

Sample time point, as interpreted from the label and publication: recipient sample about 28 days before transplant, after cytoreduction. Recipient blood was collected about 28 days before transplant and at days 30, 100 and 180 after transplant. Nuclei Lysis Solution was used to extract genomic DNA from fresh or cryopreserved unfractionated peripheral blood mononuclear cells. CDR1 is given as SGDLS and CDR2 as YYNGEE, both from the germline V gene. The CDR3 sequence holds 13 residues, the cysteine and phenylalanine included. Left in the record is the CDR3 DNA by itself, 39 bases read in frame from the first base. Trimming costs V 4 bases and J 3 bases, and their ends lie 11 bases apart. The immunoSEQ assay, a bias-controlled multiplex PCR with V- and J-specific primers, was used to amplify TCR beta CDR3 regions from genomic DNA. A proprietary barcode and Illumina adapter sequences were added to the CDR3 amplicons in a second PCR step. CDR3 libraries were sequenced on an Illumina MiSeq instrument. For the original study's pipeline: immunoSEQ Analyzer 3.0 was used for export and quality control, with R Bioconductor and Immunarch used for downstream analyses. Only productive rearrangements in the normalized downsampled data set went into calculating the repertoire metrics. In the normalized cohort, clonotypes with more than 5 templates were defined as pathologically expanded. The Inverse Simpson Index served as the measure of repertoire diversity. To capture all clonotypes, the CMV-specificity analyses were run on the non-normalized data set. In its TCRdb copy, this immuneACCESS table keeps in-frame sequences only and misses some clones. Where compared with another copy, unresolved V genes explain less than half of these, and the others have no known cause. V, J and clone size are taken as reported in that table, and D and trimming were inferred from the DNA itself. The sample has some 13,000 clones on record, 75% to 90% of them singletons. The biggest ten clones account for approximately 15% of the sample.

Comment on this clone: What this receptor recognizes is not known. It has no much larger one-base neighbor in the sample; base qualities were not kept.

Specimen: peripheral blood mononuclear cells, collected before stem cell transplant. The TCR comes from a man in his 60s with acute myeloid leukemia. Some clones in this sample may be carry-over from other donors' samples. Here the chain combines TRBV9 and TRBJ2-7; the D gene is perhaps TRBD2, from 5 matching bases. Here the CDR3 is given as CASSLNEGYEQYF. The nucleotides read TGTGCCAGCAGCCTTAACGAGGGCTACGAGCAGTACTTC.